This TCR beta chain comes out of a study of spatial heterogeneity in lung cancer. The time point was: sample taken at primary tumor resection. Sequencing covered unsorted whole RNA taken from tumor, nontumor lung or frozen PBMC. This clonotype was counted ten times or more. A distinct unique molecular identifier was carried by each TCR cDNA molecule. TCRdb re-called the 5' RACE reads through MiXCR, storing one row per CDR3 protein. The sample lists roughly 50,000 distinct CDR3 sequences, about 7.4% seen once, with more than 10% in the top ten. J lost 1 base, V lost 2 bases, and 5 bases had no gene match. This CDR3 comprises 16 residues. CDR1 is LGHNA and CDR2 is YNFKEQ in the germline V gene.

Sequences were derived from PBMCs, sampled at surgery. The genes are TRBV4-2 and TRBJ1-5, with TRBD1 matching over 7 bases. This receptor was identified in a female donor with early-stage non-small cell lung cancer. CDR3 in DNA: TGTGCCAGCAGCCAAACTACAGGGGCCAGCAATCAGCCCCAGCATTTT. Protein: CASSQTTGASNQPQHF.